This TCR beta chain was identified during a study of lymphopenia after photon versus proton radiotherapy. Findings and caveats of the study: Only patients who died were analyzed for survival; proton advantage is unproven. Proton therapy kept repertoires fairly stable, unlike photons, which gained effector/memory cells.

Using immunoSEQ multiplex PCR, the repertoire was profiled, and TCRdb retains in-frame clones only, with some absent. The sample shows 150,000 or so clones, approximately 91% of them seen only once. The CDR3 is 12 amino acids. Germline V lookup: CDR1 LNHDA, CDR2 SQIVND (reference sequence). Trimming took off 9 bases at V and 6 bases at J, with 12 bases between the two ends. Turning to this clone: Its specificity is not known.

The genes are TRBV19 and TRBJ1-5; D unresolved. Sequencing used peripheral blood, obtained from a patient treated with photon-based radiotherapy. This receptor was obtained from a man in his fifties or sixties with gastric cancer. CDR3 region: CASTEGIQPQHF. The CDR3 bases are TGTGCCAGCACGGAGGGAATTCAGCCCCAGCATTTT.